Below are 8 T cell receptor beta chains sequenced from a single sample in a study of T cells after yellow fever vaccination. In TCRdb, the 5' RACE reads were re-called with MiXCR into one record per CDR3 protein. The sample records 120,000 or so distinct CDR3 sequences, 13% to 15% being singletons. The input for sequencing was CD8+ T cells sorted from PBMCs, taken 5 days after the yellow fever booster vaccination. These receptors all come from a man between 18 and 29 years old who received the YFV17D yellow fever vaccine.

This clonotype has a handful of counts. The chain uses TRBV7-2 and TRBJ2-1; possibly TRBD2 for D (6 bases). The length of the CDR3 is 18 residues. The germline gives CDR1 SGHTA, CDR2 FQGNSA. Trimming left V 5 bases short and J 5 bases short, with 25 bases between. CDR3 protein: CASSASIVGLSLNNEQFF. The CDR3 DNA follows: TGTGCCAGCAGCGCGTCTATTGTAGGACTATCCCTCAACAATGAGCAGTTCTTC.

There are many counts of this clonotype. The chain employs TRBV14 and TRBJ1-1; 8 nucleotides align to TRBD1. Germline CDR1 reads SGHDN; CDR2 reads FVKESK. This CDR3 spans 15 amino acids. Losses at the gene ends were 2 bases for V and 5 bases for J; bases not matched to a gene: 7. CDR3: CASSQQGALGTEAFF. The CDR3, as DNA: TGTGCCAGCAGCCAACAGGGGGCATTGGGAACTGAAGCTTTCTTT.

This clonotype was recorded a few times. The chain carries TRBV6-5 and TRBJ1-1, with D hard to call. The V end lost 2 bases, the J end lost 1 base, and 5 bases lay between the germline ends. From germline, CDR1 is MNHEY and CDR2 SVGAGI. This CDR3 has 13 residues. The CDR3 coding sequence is TGTGCCAGCAGTTACAACGGGAACACTGAAGCTTTCTTT. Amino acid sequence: CASSYNGNTEAFF.

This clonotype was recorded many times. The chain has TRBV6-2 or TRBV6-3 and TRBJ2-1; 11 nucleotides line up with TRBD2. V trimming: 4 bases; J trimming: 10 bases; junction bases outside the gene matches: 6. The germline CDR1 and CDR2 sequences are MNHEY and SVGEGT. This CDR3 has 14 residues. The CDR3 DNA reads TGTGCCAGCAGTTTAGGGACTAGCGGAGCAGAGCAGTTCTTC. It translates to CASSLGTSGAEQFF.

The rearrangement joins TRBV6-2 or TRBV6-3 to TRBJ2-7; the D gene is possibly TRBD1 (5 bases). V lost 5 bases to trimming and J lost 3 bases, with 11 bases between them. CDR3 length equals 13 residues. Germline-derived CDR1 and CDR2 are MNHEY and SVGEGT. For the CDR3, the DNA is TGTGCCAGCAGTAAGGACAAGGTCTACGAGCAGTACTTC. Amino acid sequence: CASSKDKVYEQYF.

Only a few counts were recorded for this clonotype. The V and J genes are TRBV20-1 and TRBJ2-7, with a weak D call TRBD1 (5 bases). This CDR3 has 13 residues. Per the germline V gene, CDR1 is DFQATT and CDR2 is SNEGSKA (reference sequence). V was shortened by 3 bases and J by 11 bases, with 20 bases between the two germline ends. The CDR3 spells CSASVTSGHGKYF. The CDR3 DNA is TGCAGTGCTAGTGTCACTTCAGGACACGGAAAGTACTTC.

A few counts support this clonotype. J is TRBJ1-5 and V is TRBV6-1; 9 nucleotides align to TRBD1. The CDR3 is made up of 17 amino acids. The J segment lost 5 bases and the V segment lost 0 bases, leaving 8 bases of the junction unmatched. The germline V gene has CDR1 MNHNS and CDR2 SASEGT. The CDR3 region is CASSEAPGQGNYQPQHF. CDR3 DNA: TGTGCCAGCAGTGAAGCCCCGGGACAGGGAAATTATCAGCCCCAGCATTTT.

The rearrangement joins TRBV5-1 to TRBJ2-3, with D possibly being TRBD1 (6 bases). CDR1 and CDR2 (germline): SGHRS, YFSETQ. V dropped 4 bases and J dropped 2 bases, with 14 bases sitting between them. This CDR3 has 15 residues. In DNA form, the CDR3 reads TGCGCCAGCAGCCCCGGGACAAAATCCACAGATACGCAGTATTTT. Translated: CASSPGTKSTDTQYF.